This T cell receptor beta chain derives from a study of tumor and adjacent non-tumor tissue in lung cancer (dated by TCRdb to about 2018). Some background on the complete study: Of the cohort, around 12 patients had adenocarcinoma, 2 had squamous cell carcinoma and 1 had small cell lung cancer. Among the approximately 15 patients, ages ranged from about 31 to 76 years, roughly ten were men and 5 were women, and disease was TNM stage I to III. Sequencing generated a total of 95 million to 150 million productive TCRbeta reads, averaging approximately 4 million reads per sample. Using bulk TCRbeta repertoires from 15 lung cancer patients, the study set lung tumor tissue side by side with matched distant non-tumor lung tissue. For each patient, one tumor sample and one normal lung sample were taken, giving approximately 29 paired specimens that underwent TCRbeta CDR3 sequencing.

Bulk unsorted tissue served as the source for RNA extraction, and RNA quality was assessed using a NanoDrop ND-1000 and an Agilent 2100. The donors were newly diagnosed lung cancer patients admitted for thoracic surgery in China from August to November 2014 who had not received prior chemotherapy. Patients who had received previous radiotherapy or chemotherapy, or who had another concurrent cancer, were excluded from the study. Surgical tissue pieces of 1-2 cm3 were preserved in RNAlater solution and stored at -80 °C until use. Results the study describes overall, beyond this receptor: With only around 15 patients in the cohort, the authors noted that larger samples and more detailed clinical data are needed. TCR diversity was significantly higher in younger patients, and higher tumor TCR diversity was associated with shorter overall and disease-free survival. Neither the sequencing platform nor unique molecular identifiers are named or mentioned anywhere in the methods. A significantly larger cumulative share of the repertoire was made up by the top 100 clones in normal lung than in tumor tissue. TCR diversity (inverse Simpson) was significantly higher in tumor than in normal lung tissue (431.37 vs 166.20, P = 0.0075, Mann-Whitney U test). Peripheral blood was not sequenced, so blood TCRbeta repertoires were not examined in the lung cancer patients of the study.

Library prep was done by multiplex PCR. Sequencing relied on an Illumina HiSeq 2500. Following protocols modified from ARM-PCR, the researchers constructed TCRbeta libraries through three rounds of nested PCR with primers (Table S4). PCR products of 200-500 bp were gel-excised and purified with the QIAquick gel extraction kit before sequencing. As for the authors' bioinformatics: Reads were cleaned with Trimmomatic, merged with FLASH into complete CDR3 sequences, and assigned to V(D)J germline segments with MiTCR. VDJtools was used to compute clonal diversity as the inverse Simpson's index. Productive reads were defined as in-frame sequences without a premature stop codon. The raw public data were reprocessed by TCRdb itself: fastp quality trimming at Q25, MiXCR clonotype calling, in-frame beta chains only. Under each unique CDR3 protein, matching rows form one entry showing the most common genes and DNA. TCRdb, not the original authors, processed these V and J calls. This sample holds under 95,000 distinct CDR3 sequences; just over 65% were observed only once. The biggest ten clones account for 15% to 20% of the sample.

The CDR1 and CDR2 encoded by the germline V gene are SGHRS and YFSETQ. The junction carries 12 bases between V and J, which are trimmed by 4 bases and 5 bases respectively. Spanning cysteine to phenylalanine, the CDR3 consists of 13 amino acids. Only the CDR3 region is kept as DNA, spanning 39 bases read in frame from base 1. There are many counts of this clonotype. No cognate antigen has been identified for it. No base-level quality is on record; no much larger clone is a single base apart. Sequenced material: lung tumor tissue. The rearrangement combines TRBV5-1 with TRBJ1-1; possibly the D gene is TRBD1, per 6 matching bases. This TCR derives from a man aged 55 to 70 with non-small cell lung cancer. The nucleotide sequence is TGCGCCAGCAGCATCCAGGGGATTACTGAAGCTTTCTTT. Translated, this is CASSIQGITEAFF.